The entry that follows covers one T cell receptor beta chain sequence. Antigen: not known. Unique molecular identifiers were present on the cDNA, and a universal primer site came from template switching. TCRdb re-called the 5' RACE reads through MiXCR, storing one row per CDR3 protein. This sample yields around 1.7 million distinct CDR3 sequences, of which about 31% are seen a single time; less than 0.35% belongs to the top ten. These data belong to a study of identical twins. This CDR3 contains 14 residues. Germline V gene lookup returns CDR1 SGHRS and CDR2 YFSETQ. V was clipped by 0 bases and J by 7 bases; unmatched bases: 6. Notes on the study in general: High-abundance cord blood beta clonotypes had fewer insertions; memory repertoires showed none.

This TCR was sampled from a newborn girl in good health. The specimen was cord blood. V gene TRBV5-1 combines with J gene TRBJ2-7; 8 nucleotides match TRBD2. The CDR3 loop reads CASSLGATSAEQYF. For the CDR3, the DNA is TGCGCCAGCAGCTTGGGCGCGACTAGCGCTGAGCAGTACTTC.